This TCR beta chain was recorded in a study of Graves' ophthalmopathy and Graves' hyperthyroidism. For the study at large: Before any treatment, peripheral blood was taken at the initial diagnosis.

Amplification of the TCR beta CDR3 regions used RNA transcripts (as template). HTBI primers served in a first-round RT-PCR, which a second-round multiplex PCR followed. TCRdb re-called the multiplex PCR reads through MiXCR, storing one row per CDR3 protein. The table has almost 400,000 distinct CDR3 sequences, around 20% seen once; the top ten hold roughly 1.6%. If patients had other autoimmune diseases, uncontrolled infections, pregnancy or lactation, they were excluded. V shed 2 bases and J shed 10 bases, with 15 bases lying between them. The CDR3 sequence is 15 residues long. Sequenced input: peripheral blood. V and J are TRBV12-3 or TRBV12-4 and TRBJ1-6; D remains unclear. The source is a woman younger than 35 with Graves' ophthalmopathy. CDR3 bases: TGTGCCAGCAGTTTATCGGGAGGAGCTAGCTCACCCCTCCACTTT. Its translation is CASSLSGGASSPLHF.